This T cell receptor beta chain emerged from a study of shared clonotypes between healthy human individuals. In the original workflow: ImmunoSEQ supplied junction-only sequences lacking quality scores, so filtering was different. Data came from immunoSEQ multiplex PCR; TCRdb stores just in-frame clones and leaves some out. V, J and clone size derive from that table, while D and trimming were established from the DNA sequence. The sample holds some 2.1 million clones; 90% to 95% are singletons and the top ten take roughly 0.13%. As regards this clone: The antigen is unknown.

Findings and caveats of the study: Some naive CD4 clonotypes, about 5%, turned up in common across several donors. Inspection by rarefaction showed sorted-subset sequencing to be incomplete despite large depth. Sample collection involved blood only; tissue repertoires are likely different.

Sequencing was performed on naive CD4+ T cells sorted from blood. Stated subset: CD45RA+ positively selected. This receptor was identified in a man in his late teens or twenties in good health.

CDR3 residues: CASSLWIGLQETQYF. CDR3 in DNA: TGCGCCAGCAGCTTGTGGATCGGGTTACAAGAGACCCAGTACTTC. This sequence joins TRBV5-1 and TRBJ2-5; D ambiguous. Germline V gene sequence: CDR1 SGHRS, CDR2 YFSETQ. Between the trimmed V and J ends, which lost 1 base and 2 bases, there was a span of 12 bases. The CDR3 spans 15 residues. Using reference TRBV5-1 and TRBJ2-5 for the parts outside the CDR3, the full variable domain is KAGVTQTPRYLIKTRGQQVTLSCSPISGHRSVSWYQQTPGQGLQFLFEYFSETQRNKGNFPGRFSGRQFSNSRSEMNVSTLELGDSALYLCASSLWIGLQETQYFGPGTRLLVL.